Below, 24 T cell receptor beta chains from the same sample are listed, as sequenced in a study of T cells in localized non-small cell lung cancer. The data were produced by immunoSEQ multiplex PCR, yet TCRdb's version contains in-frame clones alone and is incomplete. The data contain 38,000 or so clones, 86% of them singletons. The sequencing used peripheral blood mononuclear cells, collected before any cancer treatment. The receptor set was obtained from a male donor older than 55 with stage II lung adenocarcinoma.

This clone showed up just once. This chain connects TRBV19 to TRBJ1-1; no definite D call. CDR3 length: 12 residues. V lost 5 bases to trimming and J lost 1 base, with 5 bases between them. Per the germline V gene, CDR1 is LNHDA and CDR2 is SQIVND (reference sequence). CDR3 DNA: TGTGCCAGTAGTCGGCAGAACACTGAAGCTTTCTTT. Translation: CASSRQNTEAFF.

The chain couples TRBV11-1 to TRBJ1-6, with D hard to call. Between the trimmed V and J ends, which lost 5 bases and 6 bases, there was a span of 14 bases. Germline lookup yields CDR1 SGHAT and CDR2 FQDESV (reference sequence). The CDR3 has 15 residues. The CDR3 spells CASSKALQSNSPLHF. The CDR3 nucleotides are TGTGCCAGCAGCAAGGCACTACAATCTAATTCACCCCTCCACTTT.

The chain couples TRBV12-5 to TRBJ2-5; maybe TRBD1 (6 bases). V was shortened by 5 bases and J by 5 bases, with 12 bases between the two germline ends. Germline V gene lookup returns CDR1 LGHNT and CDR2 FRNRAP. The CDR3 totals 13 residues. The CDR3 loop is CASGEQGGETQYF. In nucleotides, the CDR3 is TGTGCTAGTGGTGAACAGGGTGGTGAGACCCAGTACTTC.

CDR3 DNA sequence: TGTGCCAGCAGCCCCGGGGGGAGCGAGACCCAGTACTTC. Protein: CASSPGGSETQYF. The chain recombines TRBV7-7 with TRBJ2-5, with 7 bases fitting TRBD2. Germline assignment: CDR1 SSHAT and CDR2 FNYEAQ (reference sequence). The CDR3 consists of 13 residues. With 5 bases clipped from V and 5 bases from J, the junction kept 5 bases outside the gene matches.

The chain couples TRBV9 to TRBJ1-1; a possible D gene is TRBD1 (6 bases). V was clipped by 3 bases and J by 4 bases, with 10 bases between them. Germline V gene data show CDR1 as SGDLS and CDR2 as YYNGEE. The CDR3 covers 13 residues. DNA for the CDR3: TGTGCCAGCAGCGGACAGGTGCTCACTGAAGCTTTCTTT. This encodes CASSGQVLTEAFF.

The chain links TRBV7-2 to TRBJ2-7; 10 bases are shared with TRBD2. This CDR3 spans 15 amino acids. Germline V gives CDR1 SGHTA, CDR2 FQGNSA. With V trimmed by 0 bases and J by 5 bases, 4 bases remained unmatched. This chain's CDR3 is CASSLAAGGPHEQYF. DNA for the CDR3: TGTGCCAGCAGCTTAGCAGCGGGAGGGCCCCACGAGCAGTACTTC.

The rearrangement joins TRBV28 to TRBJ1-1, with 7 bases aligning to TRBD1. The CDR3 has 14 amino acids. J lost 4 bases, V lost 4 bases, and 6 bases had no gene match. Germline assignment: CDR1 MDHEN and CDR2 SYDVKM. CDR3 DNA: TGTGCCAGCAGTTCCCCGCCAGGGGGCACTGAAGCTTTCTTT. It specifies CASSSPPGGTEAFF.

The gene calls are TRBV6-5 and TRBJ2-3, with 8 bases that match TRBD2. Unmatched junction bases numbered 5, after V lost 2 bases and J lost 13 bases. Germline lookup yields CDR1 MNHEY and CDR2 SVGAGI. The CDR3 is 12 residues long. The CDR3 DNA is TGTGCCAGCAGTTACACGGGAGGGCCCGAGTATTTT. Amino acids: CASSYTGGPEYF.

V and J are TRBV30 and TRBJ2-4, with D perhaps given as TRBD1 or TRBD2 (6 bases each). Trimming stripped 3 bases from V and 7 bases from J, with 13 bases between. The CDR3 covers 13 residues. Germline assignment: CDR1 GTSNPN and CDR2 SVGIG (reference sequence). The CDR3 spells CAWSGGGGNIQYF. As DNA, the CDR3 is TGTGCCTGGAGCGGAGGAGGGGGGAACATTCAGTACTTC.

This chain uses TRBV28 with TRBJ1-5, with TRBD1 matching over 8 bases. Unmatched junction bases numbered 11, after V lost 7 bases and J lost 9 bases. This CDR3 region has 14 residues. Germline CDR1 reads MDHEN; CDR2 reads SYDVKM. DNA of the CDR3: TGTGCCAGCACCCCCGACAGGGGCCTTAGGCCCCAGCATTTT. Translated: CASTPDRGLRPQHF.

The rearrangement joins TRBV27 to TRBJ1-1; TRBD1 might be the D (5 bases). Trimming took off 1 base at V and 1 base at J, with 7 bases between the two ends. CDR3 length: 14 amino acids. Germline CDR1 is MNHEY and CDR2 is SMNVEV (reference sequence). CDR3 in amino acids: CASSLWGKNTEAFF. The DNA of the CDR3 is TGTGCCAGCAGTTTATGGGGCAAGAACACTGAAGCTTTCTTT.

The chain employs TRBV19 and TRBJ2-5; a weak D match, TRBD1 (5 bases). V lost 6 bases and J lost 1, with 12 bases in between. This CDR3 contains 14 residues. CDR1 LNHDA and CDR2 SQIVND come from the germline V gene (reference sequence). CDR3 bases: TGTGCCAGTAGGCACACAGGAGCCCAAGAGACCCAGTACTTC. It is translated as CASRHTGAQETQYF.

The rearrangement joins TRBV2 to TRBJ2-4; D is unclear. The CDR3 length is 12 residues. The germline V and J ends were trimmed by 0 bases and 9 bases, with 6 bases remaining between them. In germline, CDR1 is SNHLY, CDR2 FYNNEI. In nucleotides, the CDR3 is TGTGCCAGCAGTGAAGCGCTTATCATTCAGTACTTC. This encodes CASSEALIIQYF. The whole variable domain, remainder taken from reference TRBV2 and TRBJ2-4, is EPEVTQTPSHQVTQMGQEVILRCVPISNHLYFYWYRQILGQKVEFLVSFYNNEISEKSEIFDDQFSVERPDGSNFTLKIRSTKLEDSAMYFCASSEALIIQYFGAGTRLSVL.

J is TRBJ1-1 and V is TRBV5-1; D remains ambiguous. V was pared by 4 bases and J by 3 bases, with 13 bases between. The CDR3 length is 14 residues. Germline CDR1 is SGHRS and CDR2 is YFSETQ. This CDR3 is CASSMGGGYTEAFF. As DNA, the CDR3 is TGCGCCAGCAGCATGGGAGGAGGGTACACTGAAGCTTTCTTT.

V gene TRBV9 combines with J gene TRBJ2-1; 10 positions agree with TRBD2. V lost 4 bases to trimming and J lost 4 bases; unmatched junction nucleotides: 8. Per the germline V gene, CDR1 is SGDLS and CDR2 is YYNGEE. The length of the CDR3 is 16 residues. CDR3 in DNA: TGTGCCAGCAGCCCCCGGCTAGCGGGAGAGTACAATGAGCAGTTCTTC. This codes for CASSPRLAGEYNEQFF. Variable domain in full (rest from reference TRBV9 and TRBJ2-1): DSGVTQTPKHLITATGQRVTLRCSPRSGDLSVYWYQQSLDQGLQFLIQYYNGEERAKGNILERFSAQQFPDLHSELNLSSLELGDSALYFCASSPRLAGEYNEQFFGPGTRLTVL.

The chain carries TRBV11-2 and TRBJ1-4, with 7 bases fitting TRBD1. V dropped 5 bases and J dropped 7; count of bases not matched to a gene: 16. The CDR3 totals 17 residues. The germline CDR1 and CDR2 sequences are SGHAT and FQNNGV. The CDR3 region is CASSPRTGPVEGEKLFF. In DNA form, the CDR3 reads TGTGCCAGCAGCCCTCGGACAGGTCCTGTTGAGGGTGAAAAACTGTTTTTT.

V and J are TRBV14 and TRBJ2-7; TRBD1 matches 8 bases. Trimming at V came to 0 bases and at J to 3 bases, leaving 7 bases not matched to a gene. This CDR3 is built from 16 residues. CDR1 and CDR2 from the germline V gene are SGHDN and FVKESK. CDR3: CASSQDLATGDYEQYF. CDR3 bases: TGTGCCAGCAGCCAAGATCTCGCGACAGGGGACTACGAGCAGTACTTC.

This chain uses TRBV6-5 with TRBJ2-2; D is perhaps TRBD2 (6 bases). Germline CDR1 is MNHEY and CDR2 is SVGAGI. CDR3 length equals 14 residues. The ends were cut back, 6 bases at V and 4 bases at J, with 12 bases in the middle. The CDR3, as DNA: TGTGCCAGCAGCCCCACTAGCTCCACCGGGGAGCTGTTTTTT. Protein sequence: CASSPTSSTGELFF.

The J gene is TRBJ1-2, the V gene TRBV7-9; D is unclear. CDR3 length: 14 residues. The V end lost 7 bases, the J end lost 4 bases, and 16 bases lay between the germline ends. Germline V CDR1 and CDR2: SEHNR, FQNEAQ (reference sequence). The CDR3 spells CASTSGIASYGYTF. CDR3 sequence (DNA): TGTGCCAGCACTTCAGGCATCGCCTCCTATGGCTACACCTTC. The full variable domain, rest sourced from reference TRBV7-9 and TRBJ1-2, is DTGVSQNPRHKITKRGQNVTFRCDPISEHNRLYWYRQTLGQGPEFLTYFQNEAQLEKSRLLSDRFSAERPKGSFSTLEIQRTEQGDSAMYLCASTSGIASYGYTFGSGTRLTVV.

The chain has TRBV10-3 and TRBJ2-5, with D unresolved. The germline V gene encodes CDR1 ENHRY and CDR2 SYGVKD. V shed 6 bases and J shed 2 bases, with 7 bases lying between them. This CDR3 spans 12 amino acids. Here the CDR3 DNA reads TGTGCCATCAGCGCGGAACAAGAGACCCAGTACTTC. Protein sequence: CAISAEQETQYF.

V and J are TRBV30 and TRBJ2-5, with 8 positions matching TRBD2. This CDR3 is 14 amino acids long. Germline assignment: CDR1 GTSNPN and CDR2 SVGIG (reference sequence). Trimming took 2 bases from V and 1 from J; bases not matched to a gene: 3. CDR3 DNA sequence: TGTGCCTGGAGTCGGGGGGGCTTCCAAGAGACCCAGTACTTC. It specifies CAWSRGGFQETQYF.

V and J are TRBV9 and TRBJ1-2; 7 bases map to TRBD1. CDR3 length: 14 residues. V trimming: 6 bases; J trimming: 2 bases; junction bases outside the gene matches: 7. CDR1 and CDR2 (germline): SGDLS, YYNGEE. This CDR3 reads CASTAGTANYGYTF. CDR3 DNA: TGTGCCAGCACCGCCGGGACAGCGAACTATGGCTACACCTTC.

This chain connects TRBV7-2 to TRBJ2-7; 8 bases are shared with TRBD2. The CDR3 loop spans 14 amino acids. Germline-derived CDR1 and CDR2 are SGHTA and FQGNSA. V trimming: 6 bases; J trimming: 2 bases; junction bases outside the gene matches: 6. CDR3 sequence: CASSPTSGPYEQYF. Here the CDR3 DNA reads TGTGCCAGCAGTCCCACTAGCGGTCCCTACGAGCAGTACTTC.

The rearrangement uses TRBV27 and TRBJ1-1, with D hard to call. The CDR3 extends over 14 amino acids. Germline CDR1 and CDR2: MNHEY and SMNVEV (reference sequence). Trimming left V 6 bases short and J 0 bases short, with 11 bases between. The CDR3 spells CASSGLRLNTEAFF. CDR3 bases: TGTGCCAGCAGCGGTCTTCGTCTGAACACTGAAGCTTTCTTT.